These 32 T cell receptor beta chains share one sample of origin, sequenced in a study of lymphopenia after photon versus proton radiotherapy (dated by TCRdb to between 2017 and 2020). The library came from the immunoSEQ multiplex PCR assay. As stored in TCRdb, this immuneACCESS dataset retains in-frame rearrangements with V and J assigned. A fraction of the clones does not appear; measured against another copy, unresolved V genes explain less than half of the discrepancy, and the remainder lacks a known reason. For this sample the table gives about 50,000 clones, of which about four fifths were detected only once. Around 30% of the sample lies in the top ten. This material consisted of peripheral blood, taken from a patient treated with photon-based radiotherapy. These receptors came from a man in his forties or fifties with gastric cancer.

The chain couples TRBV5-4 to TRBJ2-3, with D perhaps matching TRBD1 (6 bases). Germline V gene sequence: CDR1 SGHNT, CDR2 YYREEE (reference sequence). V lost 4 bases and J lost 3, with 18 bases in between. This CDR3 is 16 amino acids long. CDR3 sequence reads: CASSGHWAGATDTQYF. CDR3 DNA: TGTGCCAGCAGCGGTCATTGGGCAGGGGCAACAGATACGCAGTATTTT.

This clone was observed a few times. J is TRBJ1-2 and V is TRBV6-5, with D perhaps matching TRBD1 (5 bases). The CDR3 is 13 amino acids. The ends were cut back, 8 bases at V and 8 bases at J, with 18 bases in the middle. Germline CDR1 and CDR2: MNHEY and SVGAGI. CDR3 nucleotides: TGTGCCAGCCTAACGCCTGGGGGGAGAGGCTACACCTTC. Amino acids: CASLTPGGRGYTF.

V gene TRBV7-9 combines with J gene TRBJ2-5; D may be TRBD1 (6 bases). V lost 4 bases and J 5 bases, leaving 11 bases between the germline ends. This CDR3 region has 13 residues. Germline CDR1 and CDR2: SEHNR and FQNEAQ (reference sequence). The CDR3: CASSWTEGETQYF. CDR3 bases: TGTGCCAGCAGCTGGACAGAGGGGGAGACCCAGTACTTC.

CDR3 sequence reads: CASSYSIASGANVLTF. The DNA for the CDR3 is TGTGCCAGCAGTTACTCCATCGCATCTGGGGCCAACGTCCTGACTTTC. The chain recombines TRBV6-5 with TRBJ2-6; D not certain. Deletions cut 0 bases from V and 1 base from J, with 7 bases between. The CDR3 is 16 amino acids. Germline assignment: CDR1 MNHEY and CDR2 SVGAGI.

The gene calls are TRBV6-6 and TRBJ1-1; no reliable D call. Trimming pared 8 bases from V and 6 bases from J, leaving 10 bases between. Germline V gives CDR1 MNHNY, CDR2 SVGAGI (reference sequence). This CDR3 is built from 11 residues. CDR3 nucleotides: TGTGCCAGCCATTTGGGTTCTGAAGCTTTCTTT. It translates to CASHLGSEAFF.

The chain recombines TRBV7-2 with TRBJ2-1; 16 bases are a match to TRBD2. CDR1 and CDR2 from the germline V gene are SGHTA and FQGNSA. The CDR3 spans 17 residues. Trimming took 5 bases from V and 6 from J; bases not matched to a gene: 7. The CDR3 nucleotides read TGTGCCAGCAGCCCCCCGGGACTAGCGGGAGGGGGCAATGAGCAGTTCTTC. It codes for CASSPPGLAGGGNEQFF.

The rearrangement joins TRBV5-4 to TRBJ2-5; TRBD2 agrees at 7 bases. The CDR3 runs to 14 residues. V was pared by 2 bases and J by 1 base, with 2 bases of the junction left unmatched. Germline V lookup: CDR1 SGHNT, CDR2 YYREEE (reference sequence). CDR3 sequence reads: CASSLLAPQETQYF. DNA of the CDR3: TGTGCCAGCAGCTTACTAGCGCCCCAAGAGACCCAGTACTTC. Based on the CDR3 plus reference TRBV5-4 and TRBJ2-5, the full variable domain is ETGVTQSPTHLIKTRGQQVTLRCSSQSGHNTVSWYQQALGQGPQFIFQYYREEENGRGNFPPRFSGLQFPNYSSELNVNALELDDSALYLCASSLLAPQETQYFGPGTRLLVL.

The chain joins TRBV9 to TRBJ2-1; TRBD2 agrees at 12 bases. Germline V gene sequence: CDR1 SGDLS, CDR2 YYNGEE. V lost 5 bases, J lost 7 bases, and 1 base stayed unmatched. The CDR3 spans 13 residues. The CDR3 region is CASSLAGGNEQFF. CDR3 nucleotide sequence: TGTGCCAGCAGTCTAGCGGGAGGGAATGAGCAGTTCTTC.

The CDR3 sequence: CASGRLADTQYF. In nucleotides, the CDR3 is TGTGCCAGTGGAAGACTAGCAGATACGCAGTATTTT. This chain links TRBV19 with TRBJ2-3; the D gene is possibly TRBD2 (6 bases). Germline V gives CDR1 LNHDA, CDR2 SQIVND (reference sequence). Trimming left V 8 bases short and J 4 bases short, with 10 bases between. The CDR3 runs to 12 residues.

This sequence joins TRBV30 and TRBJ2-4; 7 bases agree with TRBD2. V was pared by 3 bases and J by 3 bases, with 5 bases of the junction left unmatched. The germline V gene encodes CDR1 GTSNPN and CDR2 SVGIG (reference sequence). This CDR3 contains 14 residues. Written as DNA, the CDR3 is TGTGCCTGGAGCGGCGGGGGTGGCAAAAACATTCAGTACTTC. This translates into CAWSGGGGKNIQYF.

The V and J genes are TRBV28 and TRBJ1-5, with 7 bases identical to TRBD1. Germline values: CDR1 MDHEN, CDR2 SYDVKM. CDR3 length equals 15 residues. V lost 5 bases to trimming and J lost 4 bases; unmatched junction nucleotides: 8. DNA for the CDR3: TGTGCCAGCAGTACGGGGGCCAGGGGGAATCAGCCCCAGCATTTT. It translates to CASSTGARGNQPQHF.

This clone occurred a few times. This chain joins TRBV7-2 and TRBJ1-2, with D unclear. Trimming left V 0 bases short and J 5 bases short, with 13 bases between. From germline, CDR1 is SGHTA and CDR2 FQGNSA. The CDR3 extends over 15 amino acids. The CDR3 sequence: CASSLAPDFLYGYTF. The CDR3 nucleotides read TGTGCCAGCAGCTTAGCACCGGATTTCCTATATGGCTACACCTTC.

The rearrangement joins TRBV10-2 to TRBJ2-2; D is ambiguous. The CDR3 loop spans 12 amino acids. Germline V gene sequence: CDR1 WSHSY, CDR2 SAAADI. V was shortened by 7 bases and J by 4 bases, with 7 bases between the two germline ends. The CDR3 DNA is TGCGCCAGCACCGAGTCCACCGGGGAGCTGTTTTTT. This encodes CASTESTGELFF.

This clone has a count of ten or more. This chain connects TRBV18 to TRBJ2-2; the D gene is possibly TRBD2 (5 bases). The V gene lost 3 bases and the J gene lost 3 bases, with 14 bases spanning the gap. This CDR3 is 16 amino acids long. CDR1 and CDR2 (germline): KGHSH, LQKENI. The CDR3 here is CASSPRPVGDTGELFF. The CDR3 DNA reads as TGTGCCAGCTCACCCCGTCCAGTCGGGGACACCGGGGAGCTGTTTTTT. Full variable domain (remainder filled in from reference TRBV18 and TRBJ2-2): NAGVMQNPRHLVRRRGQEARLRCSPMKGHSHVYWYRQLPEEGLKFMVYLQKENIIDESGMPKERFSAEFPKEGPSILRIQQVVRGDSAAYFCASSPRPVGDTGELFFGEGSRLTVL.

The chain uses TRBV6-1 and TRBJ2-2; no clear D. V was clipped by 8 bases and J by 4 bases, with 14 bases between them. The CDR3 has 14 residues. The V gene's germline CDR1 is MNHNS and CDR2 SASEGT. The CDR3 spells CASEYRAATGELFF. Here the CDR3 DNA reads TGTGCCAGCGAATATCGGGCGGCCACCGGGGAGCTGTTTTTT.

CDR3 amino acids: CASSPSTGGIVNEQFF. The CDR3 bases are TGTGCCAGCTCACCATCAACAGGGGGCATAGTCAATGAGCAGTTCTTC. This sequence joins TRBV18 and TRBJ2-1, with TRBD1 identical over 9 bases. The CDR3 spans 16 residues. J lost 6 bases, V lost 2 bases, and 8 bases had no gene match. CDR1 KGHSH and CDR2 LQKENI come from the germline V gene.

The rearrangement uses TRBV27 and TRBJ2-1, with 10 bases that match TRBD1. Germline V gene data show CDR1 as MNHEY and CDR2 as SMNVEV (reference sequence). The J segment lost 10 bases and the V segment lost 6 bases, leaving 12 bases of the junction unmatched. The CDR3 sequence is 15 residues long. CDR3: CASRTWTGGAWEQFF. CDR3 nucleotides: TGTGCCAGCAGGACTTGGACAGGGGGGGCGTGGGAGCAGTTCTTC.

This clone showed up just a few times. This rearrangement joins TRBV11-2 to TRBJ2-1; D gene ambiguous. Per germline, CDR1 SGHAT and CDR2 FQNNGV. Trimming left V 3 bases short and J 3 bases short, with 9 bases between. The CDR3 runs 14 residues. CDR3 bases: TGTGCCAGCAGCTTCTACTCAAGCTACAATGAGCAGTTCTTC. It codes for CASSFYSSYNEQFF.

This clone was detected once. The chain employs TRBV5-1 and TRBJ2-1; TRBD1 aligns across 8 bases. This CDR3 spans 15 amino acids. The germline V gene encodes CDR1 SGHRS and CDR2 YFSETQ. V was pared by 3 bases and J by 10 bases, with 12 bases of the junction left unmatched. In DNA form, the CDR3 reads TGCGCCAGCAGCTCTGGACAGGGCAATGGGGACGAGCAGTTCTTC. It encodes CASSSGQGNGDEQFF.

The V gene is TRBV11-2, the J gene TRBJ2-1, with TRBD2 identical over 8 bases. CDR3 length equals 15 residues. The ends lost 3 bases at V and 2 bases at J; junction bases unmatched: 3. From germline, CDR1 is SGHAT and CDR2 FQNNGV. In DNA, the CDR3 is TGTGCCAGCAGCTTCGGGACTAGGACCTACAATGAGCAGTTCTTC. This sequence encodes CASSFGTRTYNEQFF.

V and J are TRBV5-2 and TRBJ2-2; TRBD1 reflects the table's D call only, with no check against the DNA. TRBV5-2 is noted as a pseudogene. This CDR3 region has 14 residues. CDR3 amino acids: CASSLVFQTGELFF. The CDR3 DNA is TGTGCCAGCAGCTTAGTGTTCCAGACCGGGGAGCTGTTTTTT.

The V call is TRBV5-6, the J call TRBJ2-6; unclear D gene. Trimming took 0 bases from V and 3 from J, leaving 7 bases between them. Germline CDR1 reads SGHDT; CDR2 reads YYEEEE. The CDR3 runs 15 residues. The CDR3 DNA reads as TGTGCCAGCAGCTTGGGGACGTTTGGGGCCAACGTCCTGACTTTC. Translation: CASSLGTFGANVLTF.

J is TRBJ2-2 and V is TRBV19; weak D call: TRBD1 (6 bases). V lost 4 bases to trimming and J lost 2 bases, with 8 bases between them. This CDR3 region has 14 residues. Germline values: CDR1 LNHDA, CDR2 SQIVND (reference sequence). CDR3 residues: CASSTTGNTGELFF. The DNA of the CDR3 is TGTGCCAGTAGTACGACAGGCAACACCGGGGAGCTGTTTTTT.

The chain has TRBV2 and TRBJ1-5; D not certain. The ends were cut back, 0 bases at V and 9 bases at J, with 12 bases in the middle. CDR3 length: 14 amino acids. Germline CDR1 reads SNHLY; CDR2 reads FYNNEI. The CDR3 region is CASSEAGYEGPQHF. For the CDR3, the DNA is TGTGCCAGCAGTGAAGCAGGGTATGAAGGGCCCCAGCATTTT.

The chain carries TRBV5-5 and TRBJ2-7; possible D gene TRBD1, 6 bases. With 4 bases removed from V and 7 bases from J, the gap between germline ends came to 15 bases. This CDR3 has 13 amino acids. The germline CDR1 and CDR2 sequences are SGHKS and YYEKEE (reference sequence). CDR3 sequence reads: CASSLLQGREQYF. CDR3 coding DNA: TGTGCCAGCAGCCTATTACAGGGTCGAGAGCAGTACTTC.

The chain carries TRBV19 and TRBJ2-5; D perhaps matches TRBD2 (6 bases). This CDR3 has 15 residues. The ends were cut back, 4 bases at V and 0 bases at J, with 12 bases in the middle. Germline-derived CDR1 and CDR2 are LNHDA and SQIVND (reference sequence). CDR3 sequence (DNA): TGTGCCAGTAGTACAGGCCGGGACTACCAAGAGACCCAGTACTTC. Its translation is CASSTGRDYQETQYF.

Relative to its sample, this clone is medium-sized. The chain is built from TRBV2 and TRBJ1-1; D not resolved. The CDR3 contains 11 residues. V shed 8 bases and J shed 8 bases, with 12 bases lying between them. Germline CDR1 and CDR2: SNHLY and FYNNEI. CDR3 loop: CASLEATEAFF. The CDR3 nucleotides are TGTGCCAGCTTAGAGGCTACCGAAGCTTTCTTT.

The V gene is TRBV19, the J gene TRBJ2-2; no clear D. Germline assignment: CDR1 LNHDA and CDR2 SQIVND (reference sequence). The CDR3 sequence is 14 residues long. V lost 1 base and J 2 bases, leaving 5 bases between the germline ends. CDR3: CASSIVSNTGELFF. The DNA for the CDR3 is TGTGCCAGTAGTATAGTCTCTAACACCGGGGAGCTGTTTTTT.

This sequence joins TRBV6-1 and TRBJ2-7; possibly TRBD1 for D (6 bases). The CDR3 runs to 13 residues. The V gene lost 4 bases and the J gene lost 7 bases, with 14 bases spanning the gap. Per the germline V gene, CDR1 is MNHNS and CDR2 is SASEGT. The CDR3 region is CASSAGAPREQYF. The CDR3 bases are TGTGCCAGCAGTGCAGGGGCCCCTAGGGAGCAGTACTTC.

This rearrangement joins TRBV29-1 to TRBJ2-5; D is undetermined. The germline CDR1 and CDR2 sequences are SQVTM and ANQGSEA. V was cut by 7 bases and J by 3 bases, with 12 bases left in between. The length of the CDR3 is 12 residues. CDR3: CSAKVGKETQYF. CDR3 nucleotide sequence: TGCAGCGCAAAAGTGGGGAAAGAGACCCAGTACTTC.

The V call is TRBV9, the J call TRBJ2-1; 7 bases fit TRBD2. V was pared by 0 bases and J by 4 bases, with 4 bases of the junction left unmatched. CDR3 length: 15 residues. Per the germline V gene, CDR1 is SGDLS and CDR2 is YYNGEE. CDR3 nucleotides: TGTGCCAGCAGCGTAGAGCCTAGCGGTTACAATGAGCAGTTCTTC. This translates into CASSVEPSGYNEQFF.

This sequence joins TRBV18 and TRBJ1-4; the D is unclear. CDR1 and CDR2 (germline): KGHSH, LQKENI. V lost 3 bases to trimming and J lost 4 bases, with 18 bases between them. CDR3 size: 17 residues. CDR3 DNA sequence: TGTGCCAGCTCACCGATTTTGCGACCAGGCATTAATGAAAAACTGTTTTTT. Translation: CASSPILRPGINEKLFF.